This passage covers 6 T cell receptor beta chains from one sample sequenced in a study of T cell responses to AZD1222 COVID-19 vaccine. Libraries were prepared by immunoSEQ multiplex PCR; TCRdb keeps only in-frame clonotypes and omits some of them. The table shows about 180,000 clones, with around nine tenths occurring only once. The material was peripheral blood, obtained 28 days after the second AZD1222 dose. Every receptor here comes from an adult who received the AZD1222 COVID-19 vaccine.

CDR3 in DNA: TGTGCCAGCAGTCCGCGGGAGGGCCCCTACGAGCAGTACTTC. It codes for CASSPREGPYEQYF. J is TRBJ2-7 and V is TRBV6-5; TRBD2 matches 9 bases. Looked up from germline, CDR1 is MNHEY and CDR2 is SVGAGI. The CDR3 runs 14 residues. J was trimmed by 2 bases and V by 5 bases; bases with no gene match: 4.

The V gene is TRBV28, the J gene TRBJ1-1, with D possibly being TRBD1 (5 bases). The germline CDR1 and CDR2 sequences are MDHEN and SYDVKM. The V end was cut by 6 bases, the J end by 1 base, with 12 bases between. This CDR3 has 14 amino acids. CDR3 loop: CASSRSGQNTEAFF. The DNA for the CDR3 is TGTGCCAGCAGCCGGTCCGGACAGAACACTGAAGCTTTCTTT. The entire variable domain, with the rest obtained from reference TRBV28 and TRBJ1-1, is as follows: DVKVTQSSRYLVKRTGEKVFLECVQDMDHENMFWYRQDPGLGLRLIYFSYDVKMKEKGDIPEGYSVSREKKERFSLILESASTNQTSMYLCASSRSGQNTEAFFGQGTRLTVV.

J is TRBJ1-1 and V is TRBV21-1; the table's D gene call, TRBD1, was not cross checked with the DNA. TRBV21-1 is a pseudogene. The CDR3 is made up of 15 amino acids. This CDR3 is CASIYLGQMNTEAFF. The DNA of the CDR3 is TGTGCCAGCATCTATTTGGGACAGATGAACACTGAAGCTTTCTTT.

The chain is built from TRBV14 and TRBJ1-4; D is uncertain. Per the germline V gene, CDR1 is SGHDN and CDR2 is FVKESK. V was shortened by 0 bases and J by 0 bases, with 8 bases between the two germline ends. The CDR3 extends over 16 amino acids. CDR3 amino acids: CASSQERAATNEKLFF. The DNA of the CDR3 is TGTGCCAGCAGCCAAGAAAGGGCAGCAACTAATGAAAAACTGTTTTTT.

The chain employs TRBV7-8 and TRBJ2-1, with D possibly called TRBD1 or TRBD2 (6 bases each). This CDR3 has 18 residues. The V and J ends lost 4 bases and 8 bases respectively, with 27 bases between them. Germline-derived CDR1 and CDR2 are SGHVS and FQNEAQ. As DNA, the CDR3 is TGTGCCAGCAGCTATAAAGTAACAGGGCGGGACTCTCGCGATGAGCAGTTCTTC. Protein: CASSYKVTGRDSRDEQFF.

The gene calls are TRBV13 and TRBJ2-7; D remains unclear. Germline CDR1 is PRHDT and CDR2 is FYEKMQ (reference sequence). Trimming removed 0 bases at V and 0 bases at J, with 15 bases between. This CDR3 is 17 amino acids long. The CDR3 protein is CASSLGPYWGSSYEQYF. Written as DNA, the CDR3 is TGTGCCAGCAGCTTAGGTCCCTACTGGGGTAGCTCCTACGAGCAGTACTTC.